This TCR beta chain was observed in a study of blood T cell repertoires in COVID-19. Produced via immunoSEQ multiplex PCR; TCRdb's table is partial and in-frame only. In the table there are about 190,000 clones, roughly 86% of which are singletons. The CDR3 totals 18 residues. V shed 1 base and J 0 bases; nucleotides not matched to a gene: 12. Germline assignment: CDR1 GTSNPN and CDR2 SVGIG (reference sequence). This receptor was taken from a woman in her seventies with active or convalescent COVID-19. Sequencing used peripheral blood. The chain recombines TRBV30 with TRBJ2-1, with 7 bases aligning to TRBD2. Here the CDR3 DNA reads TGTGCCTGGAGTGCCACCTTGACTAGCCGCCGCTCCTACAATGAGCAGTTCTTC. This sequence encodes CAWSATLTSRRSYNEQFF.